A selection of T cell receptor beta chains follows, all from one sample in a study of cytomegalovirus exposure and HLA in healthy donors. Profiled with immunoSEQ multiplex PCR; TCRdb holds only in-frame clones, not every one. This table has about 200,000 clones, 82% appearing once. What was sequenced was PBMCs. These receptors were collected from a boy younger than 10 in good health and CMV-seronegative. Both conserved end residues are part of each CDR3. A D gene is named only where the DNA matches it firmly. Size tells how often a clone was seen (once, few, many) or the class of an expanded clone, and some rows leave it out.

TRBD2 | TRBJ2-3 | once | TRBV7-9 | TGTGCCAGCAGCCCCCGGGGTAGCGGGGGAGATACGCAGTATTTT | CASSPRGSGGDTQYF
TRBD1 | TRBJ2-5 | . | TRBV5-1 | TGCGCCAGCAGCTTTTACAGGGGCCTCCAAGAGACCCAGTACTTC | CASSFYRGLQETQYF
. | TRBJ2-7 | . | TRBV10-3 | TGTGCCATCAGTGAGGGGGGGTACGAGCAGTACTTC | CAISEGGYEQYF
. | TRBJ1-1 | . | TRBV14 | TGTGCCAGCAGCCTCAGTAGGCAGGGGACTGAAGCTTTCTTT | CASSLSRQGTEAFF
TRBD1 | TRBJ2-5 | . | TRBV27 | TGTGCCAGCAGTCCCTCCCCGGGGACAGAAGAGACCCAGTACTTC | CASSPSPGTEETQYF
TRBD2 | TRBJ2-7 | . | TRBV6-5 | TGTGCCAGCAGTCCCCTCGGGACTAGGTCCTACGAGCAGTACTTC | CASSPLGTRSYEQYF
. | TRBJ2-5 | . | TRBV27 | TGTGCCAGCAGTTCCCCCGCGGGGGCGTTCCAAGAGACCCAGTACTTC | CASSSPAGAFQETQYF
. | TRBJ1-5 | . | TRBV19 | TGTGCCAGTAGTATAGAAGCTGGGACTTATCAGCCCCAGCATTTT | CASSIEAGTYQPQHF
. | TRBJ2-1 | . | TRBV9 | TGTGCCAGCAGCGTAGGGGGGGAACCCACCTACAATGAGCAGTTCTTC | CASSVGGEPTYNEQFF
. | TRBJ1-2 | . | TRBV6-6 | TGTGCCAGCAGTTACGGTACAGGGCGCCAGGATGGCTACACCTTC | CASSYGTGRQDGYTF
. | TRBJ2-1 | . | TRBV29-1 | TGCAGCGTTGAGGGGACTCGCAATGAGCAGTTCTTC | CSVEGTRNEQFF
. | TRBJ1-2 | . | TRBV7-2 | TGTGCCAGCAGCTTAAGGGAGGGTAACTATGGCTACACCTTC | CASSLREGNYGYTF
. | TRBJ1-1 | . | TRBV21-1 | TGTGCCAGCAGCAAGTCACAGGGCTGCGGCACTGAAGCTTTCTTT | CASSKSQGCGTEAFF
. | TRBJ2-2 | . | TRBV6-5 | TGTGCCAGCAGTTCCAGGGGCTTGACCGGGGAGCTGTTTTTT | CASSSRGLTGELFF
. | TRBJ1-2 | few | TRBV9 | TGTGCCAGCAGCGTATCACCCCTGGGAGGCTATGGCTACACCTTC | CASSVSPLGGYGYTF
. | TRBJ2-3 | . | TRBV9 | TGTGCCAGCAGCGTAGGAGGAAGTGGGGGCAGCTTTTCGCAGTATTTT | CASSVGGSGGSFSQYF
TRBD1 | TRBJ2-5 | once | TRBV2 | TGTGCCAGCATAAAGCCTTTCCGGGACAGCCAGCCGTGGGAGCAGTACTTC | CASIKPFRDSQPWEQYF
. | TRBJ1-2 | . | TRBV5-8 | TGTGCCAGCAGCTCGGGACATTATGGCTACACCTTC | CASSSGHYGYTF
. | TRBJ1-2 | . | TRBV6-1 | TGTGCCAGCAGTGACAGGGAGGCGGGTAACTATGGCTACACCTTC | CASSDREAGNYGYTF
TRBD1 | TRBJ1-6 | . | TRBV5-5 | TGTGCCAGCAGCTTCGCAGGGGGCGGCTCACCCCTCCACTTT | CASSFAGGGSPLHF
. | TRBJ1-6 | . | TRBV2 | TGTGCCACCGAACCGGGGAATTCACCCCTCCACTTT | CATEPGNSPLHF
. | TRBJ1-2 | few | TRBV7-2 | TGTGCCAGCAGCTCCGCGACCAGGAGGCATGGCTACACCTTC | CASSSATRRHGYTF
TRBD1 | TRBJ1-2 | . | TRBV23-1 | TGCGCCAGCAGTCAATTGGACCCGGGACAGGATAATGGCTACACCTTC | CASSQLDPGQDNGYTF
TRBD2 | TRBJ2-6 | few | TRBV15 | TGTGCCACCACGGGCGGGGGGGCTTCTTCTGGGGCCAACGTCCTGACTTTC | CATTGGGASSGANVLTF
. | TRBJ2-4 | . | TRBV11-2 | TGTGCCAGCAGCGCAGGACTGTCCGAAAACAGTCAGTACTTC | CASSAGLSENSQYF
. | TRBJ1-3 | . | TRBV7-9 | TGTGCCAGCAGTCCGGAGACAGGTCTTGGAAACACCATATATTTT | CASSPETGLGNTIYF
TRBD1 | TRBJ1-5 | . | TRBV27 | TGTGCCAGCAGCCGACAGGGACCGGATCAGCCCCAGCATTTT | CASSRQGPDQPQHF
. | TRBJ1-3 | . | TRBV9 | TGTGCCAGCAGCCAGGTCTCTGGAAACACCATATATTTT | CASSQVSGNTIYF
TRBD1 | TRBJ2-7 | . | TRBV7-2 | TGTGCCGGCAGCCCCGAGGCTAGGGGGCTGGGGGAGCAGTACTTC | CAGSPEARGLGEQYF
. | TRBJ2-5 | . | TRBV2 | TGTGCCAGCAGTGCAATAGAGACCCAGTACTTC | CASSAIETQYF
TRBD2 | TRBJ2-7 | . | TRBV4-2 | TGTGCCAGCAGCCGTCTGTTGGGCGGGGGAGGGTACGAGCAGTACTTC | CASSRLLGGGGYEQYF
. | TRBJ1-2 | . | TRBV5-8 | TGTGCCAGCAGCTTGGGGACAGCGCATTTCCGATATGGCTACACCTTC | CASSLGTAHFRYGYTF
. | TRBJ2-3 | . | TRBV14 | TGTGCCAGCAGCCAAGACCCGGTTTCAGATACGCAGTATTTT | CASSQDPVSDTQYF
. | TRBJ1-6 | . | TRBV11-1 | TGTGCCAGCAGCTTAACGCCCCAGAATTCACCCCTCCACTTT | CASSLTPQNSPLHF
TRBD1 | TRBJ2-7 | . | TRBV11-3 | TGTGCCAGCAGCTTAGAAAGGGGGCGCCCCTACGAGCAGTACTTC | CASSLERGRPYEQYF
. | TRBJ2-2 | . | TRBV4-3 | TGCGCCAGCAGCCACAGATTGCACACCGGGGAGCTGTTTTTT | CASSHRLHTGELFF
. | TRBJ2-7 | . | TRBV5-5 | TGTGCCAGCAGTTCCCAGGGTGCAGACTACGAGCAGTACTTC | CASSSQGADYEQYF